The clone carrying this T cell receptor (beta chain) was seen ten or more times. Its antigen is not known. One entry per CDR3 protein, called by TCRdb with MiXCR from the RT-PCR reads. The sample lists about 780,000 distinct CDR3 sequences; about 18% were seen once. These data are taken from a study of response to subunit inactivated influenza vaccine. General study points: Each seasonal flu vaccination may recruit only limited new T cells, authors suggested.

The input for sequencing was PBMCs from blood, taken roughly 5 days after vaccination. The source of this sequence is a man in his forties or fifties who received an inactivated influenza vaccine.

The DNA of the CDR3 is TGCGCCAGCAGCTTGCAAGGGACAGTTTCCTCCTACGAGCAGTACTTC. It encodes CASSLQGTVSSYEQYF. V gene TRBV5-1 combines with J gene TRBJ2-7; 7 bases are a match to TRBD1. V lost 1 base to trimming and J lost 0 bases; unmatched junction nucleotides: 7. Germline assignment: CDR1 SGHRS and CDR2 YFSETQ. The CDR3 has 16 amino acids. The entire variable domain, with the rest obtained from reference TRBV5-1 and TRBJ2-7, is as follows: KAGVTQTPRYLIKTRGQQVTLSCSPISGHRSVSWYQQTPGQGLQFLFEYFSETQRNKGNFPGRFSGRQFSNSRSEMNVSTLELGDSALYLCASSLQGTVSSYEQYFGPGTRLTVT.